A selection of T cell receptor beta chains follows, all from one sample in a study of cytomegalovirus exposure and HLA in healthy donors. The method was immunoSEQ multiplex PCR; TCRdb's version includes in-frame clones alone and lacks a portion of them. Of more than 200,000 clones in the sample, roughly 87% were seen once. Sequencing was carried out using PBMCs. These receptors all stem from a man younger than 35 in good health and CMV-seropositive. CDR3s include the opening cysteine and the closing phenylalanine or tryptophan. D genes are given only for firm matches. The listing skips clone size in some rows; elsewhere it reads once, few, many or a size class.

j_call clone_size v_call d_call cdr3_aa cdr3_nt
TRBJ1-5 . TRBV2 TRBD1 CASSEGRGLQPQHF TGTGCCAGCAGTGAGGGCAGGGGGCTACAGCCCCAGCATTTT
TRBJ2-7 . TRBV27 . CASSLGRGSYEQYF TGTGCCAGCAGTTTAGGTAGGGGATCCTACGAGCAGTACTTC
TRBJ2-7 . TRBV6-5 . CASSRTGGPFYEQYF TGTGCCAGCAGTCGTACAGGCGGGCCCTTCTACGAGCAGTACTTC
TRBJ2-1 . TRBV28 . CASSTSRDGSYNEQFF TGTGCCAGCAGTACCAGCAGGGACGGCTCCTACAATGAGCAGTTCTTC
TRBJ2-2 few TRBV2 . CASSVDGTGELFF TGTGCCAGCAGTGTGGACGGCACCGGGGAGCTGTTTTTT
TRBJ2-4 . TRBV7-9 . CASSYLQDIQYF TGTGCCAGCAGTTACCTACAGGACATTCAGTACTTC
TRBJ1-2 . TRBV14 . CASSQDSARLYGYTF TGTGCCAGCAGCCAAGACTCTGCCCGCCTCTATGGCTACACCTTC
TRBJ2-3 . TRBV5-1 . CASSWSTDTQYF TGCGCCAGCAGCTGGTCTACAGATACGCAGTATTTT
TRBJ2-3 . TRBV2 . CALADTQYF TGTGCTTTGGCAGATACGCAGTATTTT
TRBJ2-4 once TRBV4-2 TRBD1 CASSHMTGTKNIQYF TGTGCCAGCAGCCACATGACAGGGACCAAAAACATTCAGTACTTC
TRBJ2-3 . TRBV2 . CASSETEGPAQYF TGTGCCAGCAGTGAAACGGAGGGACCGGCGCAGTATTTT
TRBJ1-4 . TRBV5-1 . CASSVGQSRAMDEKLFF TGCGCCAGCAGCGTTGGACAGAGTCGGGCGATGGATGAAAAACTGTTTTTT
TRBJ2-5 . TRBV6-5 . CASTPTGVETQYF TGTGCCAGCACCCCGACAGGAGTAGAGACCCAGTACTTC
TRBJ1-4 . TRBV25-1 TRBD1 CASGTGQTTNEKLFF TGTGCCAGCGGGACAGGACAGACAACTAATGAAAAACTGTTTTTT
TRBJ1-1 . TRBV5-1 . CASTRSSGENTEAFF TGCGCCAGCACCCGATCCTCGGGGGAGAACACTGAAGCTTTCTTT
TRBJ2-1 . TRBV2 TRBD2 CASSVPAGVYNEQFF TGTGCCAGCAGTGTTCCAGCGGGAGTGTACAATGAGCAGTTCTTC
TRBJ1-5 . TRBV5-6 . CASSLGRGYSNQPQHF TGTGCCAGCAGCTTGGGCAGGGGTTATAGCAATCAGCCCCAGCATTTT
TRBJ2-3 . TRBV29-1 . CSVVSPVSTDTQYF TGCAGCGTTGTTAGCCCCGTCAGCACAGATACGCAGTATTTT
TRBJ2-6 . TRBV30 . CAWSVQPRSGANVLTF TGTGCCTGGAGTGTACAACCCCGCTCTGGGGCCAACGTCCTGACTTTC
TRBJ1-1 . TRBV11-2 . CASSFGTPNTEAFF TGTGCCAGCAGCTTCGGGACACCGAACACTGAAGCTTTCTTT
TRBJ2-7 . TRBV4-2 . CASSPLSTGTHSYEQYF TGTGCCAGCAGCCCCCTTTCTACGGGGACCCACTCCTACGAGCAGTACTTC
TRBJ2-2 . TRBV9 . CASSRETKNTGELFF TGTGCCAGTAGTAGGGAAACCAAGAACACCGGGGAGCTGTTTTTT
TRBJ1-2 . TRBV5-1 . CASSLSGFLEGGYTF TGCGCCAGCAGCTTGTCCGGCTTCCTAGAAGGTGGCTACACCTTC
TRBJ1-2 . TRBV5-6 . CASSLGRGTYGYTF TGTGCCAGCAGCCTGGGCAGGGGCACCTATGGCTACACCTTC
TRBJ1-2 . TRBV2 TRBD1 CASSSDRGGLYGYTF TGTGCCAGCAGCTCAGACAGGGGCGGACTCTATGGCTACACCTTC
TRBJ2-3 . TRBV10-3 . CAINIDSTSTDTQYF TGTGCCATCAATATAGACAGCACTAGCACAGATACGCAGTATTTT
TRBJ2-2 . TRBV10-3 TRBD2 CAIATSVGNTGELFF TGTGCCATCGCGACTAGCGTTGGTAACACCGGGGAGCTGTTTTTT
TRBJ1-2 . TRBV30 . CAWKRRVNYGYTF TGTGCCTGGAAACGCAGGGTAAACTATGGCTACACCTTC
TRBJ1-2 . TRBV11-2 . CASSFDPGVYGYTF TGTGCCAGCAGCTTTGACCCGGGAGTCTATGGCTACACCTTC
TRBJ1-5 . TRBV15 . CATSSGHTNQPQHF TGTGCCACCAGCAGCGGACACACCAATCAGCCCCAGCATTTT
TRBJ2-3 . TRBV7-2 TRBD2 CASSSTAGLAGPRDTQYF TGTGCCAGCAGCTCTACAGCCGGACTAGCGGGACCACGAGATACGCAGTATTTT
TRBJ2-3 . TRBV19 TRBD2 CASSMRLAGGLSDTQYF TGTGCCAGTAGCATGCGACTAGCGGGAGGGCTCTCAGATACGCAGTATTTT
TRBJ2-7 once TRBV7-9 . CASSPRTAQGGYEQYF TGTGCCAGCAGCCCCCGGACGGCGCAAGGGGGTTACGAGCAGTACTTC
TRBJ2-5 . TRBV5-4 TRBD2 CASSLGTSEETQYF TGTGCCAGCAGCTTGGGGACTAGCGAAGAGACCCAGTACTTC
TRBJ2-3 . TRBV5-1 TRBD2 CASSSAIGLAATDTQYF TGCGCCAGCAGCTCCGCCATCGGACTAGCGGCCACAGATACGCAGTATTTT
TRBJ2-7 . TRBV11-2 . CASSLGDEQYF TGTGCCAGCAGCTTGGGAGACGAGCAGTACTTC
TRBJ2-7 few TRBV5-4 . CASSFFDGSYEQYF TGTGCCAGCAGCTTCTTTGACGGATCCTACGAGCAGTACTTC
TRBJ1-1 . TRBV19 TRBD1 CASSIGDRMNTEAFF TGTGCCAGTAGTATAGGGGACAGAATGAACACTGAAGCTTTCTTT
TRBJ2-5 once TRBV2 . CASSEAQGGVQETQYF TGTGCCAGCAGTGAAGCGCAAGGAGGGGTCCAAGAGACCCAGTACTTC
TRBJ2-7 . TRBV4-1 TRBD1 CASSPRDSYEQYF TGCGCCAGCAGCCCCCGGGACAGCTACGAGCAGTACTTC
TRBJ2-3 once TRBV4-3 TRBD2 CASSQVTGGSDTQYF TGCGCCAGCAGCCAAGTGACGGGAGGGTCAGATACGCAGTATTTT
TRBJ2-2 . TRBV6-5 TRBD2 CAIGEAGVDTGELFF TGTGCCATCGGAGAAGCGGGAGTAGACACCGGGGAGCTGTTTTTT
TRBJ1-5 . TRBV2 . CASSRDGAQPQHF TGTGCCAGCTCCCGTGATGGGGCCCAGCCCCAGCATTTT
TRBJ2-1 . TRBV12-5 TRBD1 CASAELGQGLNEQFF TGTGCTAGTGCTGAGTTGGGACAGGGCCTCAATGAGCAGTTCTTC
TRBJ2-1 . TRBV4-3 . CASSQATTAGYEQFF TGCGCCAGCAGCCAAGCTACAACCGCGGGGTATGAGCAGTTCTTC
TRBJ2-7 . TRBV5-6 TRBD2 CASSFQLAAYEQYF TGTGCCAGCAGCTTTCAGCTAGCGGCTTACGAGCAGTACTTC
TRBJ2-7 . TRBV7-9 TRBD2 CASSLALRTSGSYEQYF TGTGCCAGCAGCTTAGCGCTAAGGACTAGCGGGAGTTACGAGCAGTACTTC
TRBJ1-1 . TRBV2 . CASSQDGSEAFF TGTGCCAGCAGCCAAGACGGTAGTGAAGCTTTCTTT
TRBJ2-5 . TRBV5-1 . CASSSSSGGGETQYF TGCGCCAGCAGCTCATCTAGCGGAGGGGGAGAGACCCAGTACTTC
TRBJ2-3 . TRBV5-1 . CASRRESADTQYF TGCGCCAGCAGGAGGGAATCGGCAGATACGCAGTATTTT
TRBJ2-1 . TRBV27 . CASSLWSGSYNEQFF TGTGCCAGCAGTTTATGGAGCGGCTCGTACAATGAGCAGTTCTTC
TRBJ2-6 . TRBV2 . CATWGDSSSGANVLTF TGTGCCACTTGGGGGGATTCAAGCTCTGGGGCCAACGTCCTGACTTTC
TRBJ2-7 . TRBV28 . CASSLGSAVKSYEQYF TGTGCCAGCAGTTTAGGTTCGGCCGTGAAGAGCTACGAGCAGTACTTC
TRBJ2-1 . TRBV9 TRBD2 CASSVGSTSGFNEQFF TGTGCCAGCAGCGTAGGGTCGACTAGCGGCTTCAATGAGCAGTTCTTC
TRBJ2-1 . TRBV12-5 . CASGYGARTYNEQFF TGTGCTAGTGGTTACGGAGCGCGGACCTACAATGAGCAGTTCTTC